The text below deals with one T cell receptor (beta chain). Its matching antigen is unknown. The data belong to a study of cytomegalovirus exposure and HLA in healthy donors. The donors belonged to the approximately 120-subject validation cohort, separate from the roughly 710-subject first cohort. Method: immunoSEQ multiplex PCR; TCRdb's copy keeps in-frame clones and lacks some. The sample has 45,000 to 55,000 clones, 88% seen once. Trimming removed 4 bases from V and 0 bases from J, with 7 bases in between. Germline V gives CDR1 MDHEN, CDR2 SYDVKM. CDR3 length: 14 residues. Whole-study results and caveats: Altogether, 164 TCR beta chains were recorded as cytomegalovirus-associated.

The J gene is TRBJ2-1, the V gene TRBV28; D perhaps matches TRBD1 (6 bases). Input material: PBMCs. The sequence was collected from a woman aged 25 to 39 in good health and CMV-seronegative. This CDR3 reads CASSSGDSYNEQFF. The CDR3 DNA reads TGTGCCAGCAGTTCAGGGGACTCCTACAATGAGCAGTTCTTC.